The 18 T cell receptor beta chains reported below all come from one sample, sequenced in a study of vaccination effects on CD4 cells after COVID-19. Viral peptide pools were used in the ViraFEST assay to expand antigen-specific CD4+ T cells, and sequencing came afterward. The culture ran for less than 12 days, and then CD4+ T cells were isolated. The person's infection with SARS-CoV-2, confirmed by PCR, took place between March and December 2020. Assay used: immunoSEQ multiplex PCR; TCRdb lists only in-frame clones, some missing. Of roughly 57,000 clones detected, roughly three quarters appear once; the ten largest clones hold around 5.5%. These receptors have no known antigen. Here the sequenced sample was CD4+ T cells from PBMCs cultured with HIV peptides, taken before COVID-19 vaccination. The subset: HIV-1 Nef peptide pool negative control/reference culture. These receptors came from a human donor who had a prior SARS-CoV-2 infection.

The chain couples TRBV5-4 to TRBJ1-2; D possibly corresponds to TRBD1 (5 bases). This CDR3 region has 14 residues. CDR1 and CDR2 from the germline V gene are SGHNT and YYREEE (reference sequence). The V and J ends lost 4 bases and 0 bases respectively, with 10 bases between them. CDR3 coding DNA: TGTGCCAGCAGCCGGGACGGTCCTAACTATGGCTACACCTTC. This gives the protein CASSRDGPNYGYTF.

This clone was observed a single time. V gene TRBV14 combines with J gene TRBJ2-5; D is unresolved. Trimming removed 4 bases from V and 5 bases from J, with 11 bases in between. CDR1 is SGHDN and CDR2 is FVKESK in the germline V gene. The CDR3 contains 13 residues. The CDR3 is CASSRNHGETQYF. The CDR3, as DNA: TGTGCCAGCAGCCGTAATCATGGGGAGACCCAGTACTTC.

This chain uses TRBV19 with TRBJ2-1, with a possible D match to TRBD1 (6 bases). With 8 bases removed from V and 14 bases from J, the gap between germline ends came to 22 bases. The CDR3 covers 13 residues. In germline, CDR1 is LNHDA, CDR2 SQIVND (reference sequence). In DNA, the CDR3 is TGTGCCAGTGAGGGGGAACTCATCCGAGGCAAGTTCTTC. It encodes CASEGELIRGKFF.

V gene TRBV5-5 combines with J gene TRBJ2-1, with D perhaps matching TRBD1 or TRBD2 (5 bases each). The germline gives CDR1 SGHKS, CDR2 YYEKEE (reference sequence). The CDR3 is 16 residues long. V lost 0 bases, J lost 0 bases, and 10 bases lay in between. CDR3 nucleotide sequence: TGTGCCAGCAGCTTGGGGGACCCCCGCTCCTACAATGAGCAGTTCTTC. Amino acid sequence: CASSLGDPRSYNEQFF.

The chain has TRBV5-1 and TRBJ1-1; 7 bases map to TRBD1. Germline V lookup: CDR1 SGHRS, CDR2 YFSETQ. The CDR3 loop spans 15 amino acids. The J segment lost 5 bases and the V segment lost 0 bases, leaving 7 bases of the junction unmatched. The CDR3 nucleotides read TGCGCCAGCAGCTTGGATGACTTCAGGGGGACTGAAGCTTTCTTT. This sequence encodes CASSLDDFRGTEAFF.

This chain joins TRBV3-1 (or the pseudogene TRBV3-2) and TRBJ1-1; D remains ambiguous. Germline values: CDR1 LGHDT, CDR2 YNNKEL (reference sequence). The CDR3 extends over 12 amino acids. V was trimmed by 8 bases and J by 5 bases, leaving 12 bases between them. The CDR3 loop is CASSRWGTEAFF. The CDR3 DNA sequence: TGTGCCAGCTCCCGGTGGGGAACTGAAGCTTTCTTT.

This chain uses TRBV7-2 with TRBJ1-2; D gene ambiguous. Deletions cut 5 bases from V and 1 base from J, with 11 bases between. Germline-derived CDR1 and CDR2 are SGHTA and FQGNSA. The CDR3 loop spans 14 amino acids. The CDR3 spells CASSAERINYGYTF. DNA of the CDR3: TGTGCCAGCAGCGCCGAGCGGATTAACTATGGCTACACCTTC. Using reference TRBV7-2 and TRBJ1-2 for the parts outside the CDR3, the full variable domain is GAGVSQSPSNKVTEKGKDVELRCDPISGHTALYWYRQSLGQGLEFLIYFQGNSAPDKSGLPSDRFSAERTGGSVSTLTIQRTQQEDSAVYLCASSAERINYGYTFGSGTRLTVV.

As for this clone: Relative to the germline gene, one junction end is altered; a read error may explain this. The CDR3 here is CASSLVTGVAKNIQYF. Written as DNA, the CDR3 is TGTGCTAGCAGCTTGGTGACAGGGGTAGCCAAAAACATTCAGTACTTC. The chain uses TRBV7-7 and TRBJ2-4, with 8 bases fitting TRBD1. CDR1 is SSHAT and CDR2 is FNYEAQ in the germline V gene (reference sequence). The CDR3 length is 16 residues.

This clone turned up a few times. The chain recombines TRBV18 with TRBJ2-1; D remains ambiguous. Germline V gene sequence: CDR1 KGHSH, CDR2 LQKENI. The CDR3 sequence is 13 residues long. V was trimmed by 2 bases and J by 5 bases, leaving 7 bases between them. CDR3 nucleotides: TGTGCCAGCTCACCATCTGCGGACAATGAGCAGTTCTTC. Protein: CASSPSADNEQFF.

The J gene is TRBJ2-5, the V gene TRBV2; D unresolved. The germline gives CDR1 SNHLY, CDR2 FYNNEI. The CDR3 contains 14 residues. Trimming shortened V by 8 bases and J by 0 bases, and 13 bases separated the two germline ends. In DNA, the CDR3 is TGTGCCAGCCGAGACTCAATGTACCAAGAGACCCAGTACTTC. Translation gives CASRDSMYQETQYF.

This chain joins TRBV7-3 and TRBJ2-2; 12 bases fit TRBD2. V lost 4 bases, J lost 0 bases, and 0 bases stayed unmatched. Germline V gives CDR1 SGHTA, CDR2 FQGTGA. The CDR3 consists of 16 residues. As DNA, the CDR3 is TGTGCCAGCAGCTGGACTAGCGGGGCGAACACCGGGGAGCTGTTTTTT. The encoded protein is CASSWTSGANTGELFF. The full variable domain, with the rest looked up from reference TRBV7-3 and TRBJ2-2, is GAGVSQTPSNKVTEKGKYVELRCDPISGHTALYWYRQSLGQGPEFLIYFQGTGAADDSGLPNDRFFAVRPEGSVSTLKIQRTERGDSAVYLCASSWTSGANTGELFFGEGSRLTVL.

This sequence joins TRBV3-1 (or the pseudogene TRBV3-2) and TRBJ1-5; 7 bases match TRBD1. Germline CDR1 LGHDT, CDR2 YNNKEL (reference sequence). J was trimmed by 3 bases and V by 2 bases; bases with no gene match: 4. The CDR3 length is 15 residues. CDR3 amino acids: CASSQPGQHNQPQHF. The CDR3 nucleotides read TGTGCCAGCAGCCAACCGGGACAGCACAATCAGCCCCAGCATTTT.

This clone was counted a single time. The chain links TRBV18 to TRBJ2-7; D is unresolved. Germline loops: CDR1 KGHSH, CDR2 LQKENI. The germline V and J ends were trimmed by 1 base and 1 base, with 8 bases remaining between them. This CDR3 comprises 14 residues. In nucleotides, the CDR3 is TGTGCCAGCTCACCACAGGAAAGGTCCTACGAGCAGTACTTC. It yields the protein CASSPQERSYEQYF.

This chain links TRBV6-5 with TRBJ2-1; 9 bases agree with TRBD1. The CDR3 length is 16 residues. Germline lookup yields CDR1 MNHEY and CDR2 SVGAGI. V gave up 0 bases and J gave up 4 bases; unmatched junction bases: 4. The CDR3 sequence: CASSYSGQGIYNEQFF. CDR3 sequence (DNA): TGTGCCAGCAGTTACTCGGGACAGGGTATATACAATGAGCAGTTCTTC.

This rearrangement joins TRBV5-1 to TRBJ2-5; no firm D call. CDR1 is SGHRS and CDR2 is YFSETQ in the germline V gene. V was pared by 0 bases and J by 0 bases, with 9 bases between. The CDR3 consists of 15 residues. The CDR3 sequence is CASSLVPGNQETQYF. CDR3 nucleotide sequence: TGCGCCAGCAGCTTGGTCCCTGGTAACCAAGAGACCCAGTACTTC.

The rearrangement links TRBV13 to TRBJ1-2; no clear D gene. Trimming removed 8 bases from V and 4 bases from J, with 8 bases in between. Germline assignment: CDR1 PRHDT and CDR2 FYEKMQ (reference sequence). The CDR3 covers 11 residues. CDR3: CASGRPYGYTF. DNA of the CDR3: TGTGCCAGCGGTCGGCCCTATGGCTACACCTTC.

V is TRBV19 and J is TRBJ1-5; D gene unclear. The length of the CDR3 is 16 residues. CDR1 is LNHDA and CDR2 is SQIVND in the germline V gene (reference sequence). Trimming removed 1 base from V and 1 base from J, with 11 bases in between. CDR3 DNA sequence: TGTGCCAGTAGTATAGTGTTGCGGATGAGCAATCAGCCCCAGCATTTT. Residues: CASSIVLRMSNQPQHF.

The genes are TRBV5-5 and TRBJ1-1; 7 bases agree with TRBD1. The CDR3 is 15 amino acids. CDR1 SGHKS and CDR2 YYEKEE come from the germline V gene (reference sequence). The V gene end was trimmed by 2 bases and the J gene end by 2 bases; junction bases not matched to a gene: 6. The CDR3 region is CASSLGGQDNTEAFF. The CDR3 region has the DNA TGTGCCAGCAGCTTAGGTGGACAGGATAACACTGAAGCTTTCTTT.